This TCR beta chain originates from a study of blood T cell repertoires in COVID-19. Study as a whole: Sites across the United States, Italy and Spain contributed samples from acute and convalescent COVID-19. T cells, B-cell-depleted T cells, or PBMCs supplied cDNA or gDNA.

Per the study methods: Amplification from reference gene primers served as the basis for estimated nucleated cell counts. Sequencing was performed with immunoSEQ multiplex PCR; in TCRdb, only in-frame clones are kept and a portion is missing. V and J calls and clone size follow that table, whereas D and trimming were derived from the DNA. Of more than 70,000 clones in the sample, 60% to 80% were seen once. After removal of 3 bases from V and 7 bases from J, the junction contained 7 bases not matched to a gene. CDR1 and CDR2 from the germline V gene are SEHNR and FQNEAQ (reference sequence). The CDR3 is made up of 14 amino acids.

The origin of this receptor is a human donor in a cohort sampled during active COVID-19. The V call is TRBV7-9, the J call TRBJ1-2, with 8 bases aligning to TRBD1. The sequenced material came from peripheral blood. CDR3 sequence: CASSFFQGAGGYTF. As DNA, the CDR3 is TGTGCCAGCAGCTTTTTCCAGGGGGCTGGTGGCTACACCTTC.